This T cell receptor beta chain comes out of a study of T cell responses to AZD1222 COVID-19 vaccine. This clone was seen only a few times. CDR1 SGHRS and CDR2 YFSETQ come from the germline V gene. CDR3 length: 14 residues. Trimming pared 0 bases from V and 6 bases from J, leaving 9 bases between. Method: immunoSEQ multiplex PCR; TCRdb's copy keeps in-frame clones and lacks some. The sample lists about 120,000 clones, about 90% seen once, with 1.5% to 2% in the top ten. The clonotype comes from an adult who received the AZD1222 COVID-19 vaccine. The starting material was peripheral blood, obtained 28 days after the second AZD1222 dose. The chain combines TRBV5-1 with TRBJ1-4; D uncertain. The CDR3 bases are TGCGCCAGCAGCTTGGACAACAGCGATGAAAAACTGTTTTTT. Translating it yields CASSLDNSDEKLFF.